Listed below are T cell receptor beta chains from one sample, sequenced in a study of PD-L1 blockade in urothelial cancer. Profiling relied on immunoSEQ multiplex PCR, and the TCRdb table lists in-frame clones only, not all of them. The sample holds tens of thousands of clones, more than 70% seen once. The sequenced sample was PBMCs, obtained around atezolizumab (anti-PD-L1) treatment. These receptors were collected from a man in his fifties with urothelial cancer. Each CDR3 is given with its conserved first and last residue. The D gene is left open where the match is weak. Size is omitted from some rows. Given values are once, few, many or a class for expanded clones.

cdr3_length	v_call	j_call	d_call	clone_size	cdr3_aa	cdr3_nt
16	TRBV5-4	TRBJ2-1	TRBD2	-	CASSLGLADFYNEQFF	TGTGCCAGCAGCTTGGGCCTAGCGGATTTCTACAATGAGCAGTTCTTC
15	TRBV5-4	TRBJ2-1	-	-	CASSLVLVAGNEQFF	TGTGCCAGCAGCTTGGTGTTGGTAGCTGGGAATGAGCAGTTCTTC
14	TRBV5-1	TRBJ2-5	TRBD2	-	CASSLEAGEETQYF	TGCGCCAGCAGCTTGGAAGCGGGAGAAGAGACCCAGTACTTC
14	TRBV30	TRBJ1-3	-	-	CAWSGGLAGNTIYF	TGTGCCTGGAGTGGAGGCCTGGCTGGAAACACCATATATTTT
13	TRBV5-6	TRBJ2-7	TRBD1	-	CASSLGGTGEQYF	TGTGCCAGCAGCTTGGGGGGGACAGGCGAGCAGTACTTC
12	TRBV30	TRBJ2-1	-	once	CAWSVHRMGQFF	TGTGCCTGGAGTGTACACAGGATGGGGCAGTTCTTC
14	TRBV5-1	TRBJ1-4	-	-	CASSLDRTRRKLFF	TGCGCCAGCAGCTTGGACAGGACCCGGCGGAAACTGTTTTTT
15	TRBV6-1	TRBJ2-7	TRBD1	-	CASSGDRAVSYEQYF	TGTGCCAGCAGCGGGGACAGGGCCGTATCCTACGAGCAGTACTTC
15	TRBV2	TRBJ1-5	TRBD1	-	CASSVDRAQNQPQHF	TGTGCCAGCAGTGTGGACAGGGCCCAGAATCAGCCCCAGCATTTT
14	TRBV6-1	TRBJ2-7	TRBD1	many	CASTDRGRGYEQYF	TGTGCCAGCACTGACAGGGGACGAGGGTACGAGCAGTACTTC
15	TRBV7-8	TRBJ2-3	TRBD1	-	CASSPTGDGTDTQYF	TGTGCCAGCAGCCCCACAGGGGATGGCACAGATACGCAGTATTTT
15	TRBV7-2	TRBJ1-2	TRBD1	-	CASSVGTGAVYGYTF	TGTGCCAGCAGCGTAGGGACAGGGGCTGTCTATGGCTACACCTTC
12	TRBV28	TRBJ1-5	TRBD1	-	CASRGGGQPQHF	TGTGCCAGTAGAGGGGGCGGTCAGCCCCAGCATTTT
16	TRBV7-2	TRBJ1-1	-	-	CASSLSGVGMNTEAFF	TGTGCCAGCAGCTTATCAGGGGTGGGAATGAACACTGAAGCTTTCTTT
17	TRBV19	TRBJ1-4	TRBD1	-	CASSNPWITGAGEKLFF	TGTGCCAGTAGTAATCCCTGGATTACAGGGGCAGGCGAAAAACTGTTTTTT